Sequencing of this T cell receptor (beta chain) was carried out in a study of T cell clonality in common variable immunodeficiency. Study-level points and caveats: Fewer TCRbeta clones were shared among CVID subjects than controls. Links between repertoire features and CVID complications were heterogeneity-limited.

The length of the CDR3 is 15 residues. Germline V gives CDR1 SGHTA, CDR2 FQGTGA. V lost 5 bases to trimming and J lost 2 bases, with 12 bases between them. Here immunoSEQ multiplex PCR was the method, and the copy in TCRdb shows in-frame clones only, minus some. The data list approximately 50,000 clones, none observed once; about 2% falls to the top ten. Both groups were predominantly of Caucasian heritage. Heparinized whole blood, roughly 4.5 to 9 ml, came from each donor. Many counts were recorded for this clone. As yet, its antigen is unknown. The missing CDR3 end, 3 residues past where the read stops, is filled in from the germline J gene. The sample carries other DNA sequences with the same CDR3.

Sequenced sample: peripheral blood mononuclear cells. The TCR was taken from a person between 18 and 75 years old in good health. This chain uses TRBV7-3 with TRBJ2-2; D is perhaps TRBD1 (5 bases). The DNA read from the CDR3 is TGTGCCAGCAGCGCCCAGGGTGCTAACACCGGGGAG. Protein sequence: CASSAQGANTGE. The CDR3 in its entirety is CASSAQGANTGELFF.